This entry is about one T cell receptor beta chain. This record belongs to a study of blood T cell repertoires in COVID-19. Turning to the study itself: Samples of COVID-19 (acute and convalescent) were obtained from the United States, Italy and Spain.

Measured with immunoSEQ multiplex PCR; TCRdb has only the in-frame clones, and not every one. The data contain 95,000 to 120,000 clones, 70% to 85% of them singletons. Trimming took 6 bases from V and 4 from J; bases not matched to a gene: 4. CDR3 length equals 13 residues. CDR1 is MNHEY, CDR2 SVGAGI, per germline. This receptor was obtained from a middle-aged woman with acute or convalescent COVID-19. This chain links TRBV6-5 with TRBJ2-3; 7 bases align to TRBD1. Sequenced input: peripheral blood. The CDR3 nucleotides read TGTGCCAGCAGACGGGACAGTTCAGATACGCAGTATTTT. Amino acids: CASRRDSSDTQYF.